This T cell receptor (beta chain) was retrieved from a study of CD8 T cells in Susac syndrome. Sequencing of TCR beta was performed on blood CD8+ and CD4+ T cells. RNA, at about 0.45 to 1 ug, was reverse transcribed with random hexamers. TCRdb processed the immunoSEQ multiplex PCR reads anew with MiXCR; each CDR3 protein has one entry. The profile shows 200,000 to 250,000 distinct CDR3 sequences, 95% of them singletons. This CDR3 is 14 amino acids long. The V end lost 2 bases, the J end lost 4 bases, and 9 bases lay between the germline ends. Per germline, CDR1 SGHRS and CDR2 YFSETQ. Sequencing was done on a sample of CD4+ T cells from PBMCs. The receptor was derived from a human donor with multiple sclerosis. J is TRBJ2-2 and V is TRBV5-1, with unresolved D. The CDR3 DNA reads TGCGCCAGCAGCTTCCTAGTGGTCACCGGGGAGCTGTTTTTT. It is translated as CASSFLVVTGELFF.